The 29 T cell receptor beta chains below all came from one sample that was sequenced in a study of radiotherapy plus CTLA-4 blockade in lung cancer. TCRdb keeps only in-frame clones here, not all; method: immunoSEQ multiplex PCR. Counted here are tens of thousands of clones, roughly 86% occurring once; the ten biggest clones make up 0.87%. This sample comprised peripheral blood, obtained from a patient treated with radiotherapy plus ipilimumab. The receptors here all came from a human donor with non-small cell lung cancer who had stable disease on radiotherapy plus ipilimumab.

The V and J genes are TRBV29-1 and TRBJ1-4; a weak D match, TRBD1 (6 bases). This CDR3 spans 14 amino acids. Trimming removed 0 bases at V and 11 bases at J, with 16 bases between. Germline V CDR1 and CDR2: SQVTM, ANQGSEA. For the CDR3, the DNA is TGCAGCGTTGAAGATTTGCAGGTTGGACAGAAACTGTTTTTT. This gives the protein CSVEDLQVGQKLFF.

J is TRBJ2-2 and V is TRBV27; the D is unclear. Germline V CDR1 and CDR2: MNHEY, SMNVEV (reference sequence). V was clipped by 7 bases and J by 3 bases, with 18 bases between them. The CDR3 loop spans 16 amino acids. Written as DNA, the CDR3 is TGTGCCAGCACCCCGGGTTCGAGGCTTCACACCGGGGAGCTGTTTTTT. This sequence encodes CASTPGSRLHTGELFF.

The V gene is TRBV18, the J gene TRBJ2-3, with 10 positions matching TRBD2. There are 16 residues in the CDR3. Trimming took 2 bases from V and 1 from J; bases not matched to a gene: 3. Germline assignment: CDR1 KGHSH and CDR2 LQKENI. CDR3 coding DNA: TGTGCCAGCTCACCAACCGGACTAGCGGGCACAGATACGCAGTATTTT. Protein product: CASSPTGLAGTDTQYF.

The chain recombines TRBV4-2 with TRBJ2-2, with 10 bases aligning to TRBD1. The germline CDR1 and CDR2 sequences are LGHNA and YNFKEQ. The CDR3 has 14 amino acids. Trimming at V came to 6 bases and at J to 6 bases, leaving 4 bases not matched to a gene. CDR3 sequence reads: CASRGQGKSGELFF. The CDR3 coding sequence is TGTGCCAGCAGGGGACAGGGGAAATCCGGGGAGCTGTTTTTT.

The chain employs TRBV30 and TRBJ2-1, with TRBD2 matching 10 bases. From germline, CDR1 is GTSNPN and CDR2 SVGIG (reference sequence). The CDR3 is 14 amino acids. After removal of 4 bases from V and 9 bases from J, the junction contained 9 bases not matched to a gene. CDR3 coding DNA: TGTGCCTGGACGGGGGCTAGCGGGAGTGGTGAGCAGTTCTTC. Translated: CAWTGASGSGEQFF.

This chain joins TRBV4-1 and TRBJ2-3; D is unclear. CDR1 and CDR2 from the germline V gene are MGHRA and YSYEKL. Trimming removed 4 bases from V and 4 bases from J, with 12 bases in between. CDR3 length: 14 amino acids. DNA of the CDR3: TGCGCCAGCAGCCCCCGCCGAGTTGCAGATACGCAGTATTTT. It yields the protein CASSPRRVADTQYF.

The CDR3 sequence is CASSRSGTEGSPLHF. The CDR3 DNA sequence: TGTGCCAGCAGTCGATCCGGGACTGAGGGGTCACCCCTCCACTTT. The V and J genes are TRBV7-9 and TRBJ1-6; TRBD1 might be the D (5 bases). The germline V gene has CDR1 SEHNR and CDR2 FQNEAQ (reference sequence). Trimming shortened V by 6 bases and J by 10 bases, and 19 bases separated the two germline ends. The CDR3 length is 15 residues.

CDR3 sequence (DNA): TGTGCCAGCAGCCCCATCCTACAGCGGTCCGAGCAGTACTTC. It encodes CASSPILQRSEQYF. The chain links TRBV11-2 to TRBJ2-7; tentative D call: TRBD2 (5 bases). This CDR3 contains 14 residues. Germline V gene lookup returns CDR1 SGHAT and CDR2 FQNNGV. V lost 5 bases to trimming and J lost 6 bases, with 17 bases between them.

The V gene is TRBV6-6, the J gene TRBJ1-5; 7 nucleotides line up with TRBD1. Germline V gene sequence: CDR1 MNHNY, CDR2 SVGAGI (reference sequence). Trimming removed 2 bases from V and 7 bases from J; junction bases left unmatched: 5. The CDR3 is 14 residues long. The CDR3: CASSYRGPEQPQHF. The CDR3 DNA reads TGTGCCAGCAGTTACAGGGGGCCGGAACAGCCCCAGCATTTT.

The rearrangement uses TRBV5-6 and TRBJ1-2; no clear D. V was pared by 6 bases and J by 7 bases, with 13 bases between. Germline loops: CDR1 SGHDT, CDR2 YYEEEE. This CDR3 has 12 amino acids. In DNA, the CDR3 is TGTGCCAGCAACCGTTTGTCCGGTGGCTACACCTTC. Translation gives CASNRLSGGYTF.

The rearrangement links TRBV9 to TRBJ2-1; 9 positions match TRBD2. The CDR3 covers 18 residues. Trimming cost V 4 bases and J 0 bases; bases outside gene matches: 11. From germline, CDR1 is SGDLS and CDR2 YYNGEE. The CDR3 DNA reads TGTGCCAGCAGCCTGAGGATAGCGGGGGCCAGCTCCTACAATGAGCAGTTCTTC. Translated, it gives CASSLRIAGASSYNEQFF.

CDR3 in DNA: TGTGCCACCAGCAGACACCCAACTGGACAGGGGACTAATGAAAAACTGTTTTTT. Its protein product is CATSRHPTGQGTNEKLFF. The genes are TRBV15 and TRBJ1-4; 9 bases line up with TRBD1. Trimming at V came to 2 bases and at J to 2 bases, leaving 9 bases not matched to a gene. The CDR3 runs to 18 residues. Germline V gene data show CDR1 as LNHNV and CDR2 as YYDKDF (reference sequence).

The V call is TRBV5-1, the J call TRBJ2-3; 15 nucleotides agree with TRBD2. Unmatched junction bases numbered 12, after V lost 2 bases and J lost 2 bases. Germline values: CDR1 SGHRS, CDR2 YFSETQ. There are 20 residues in the CDR3. The CDR3 sequence is CASSLFTSGTSGGHTDTQYF. The CDR3 region has the DNA TGCGCCAGCAGCTTATTCACCTCCGGGACTAGCGGGGGGCACACAGATACGCAGTATTTT.

The chain combines TRBV2 with TRBJ1-5, with D possibly being TRBD1 (5 bases). This CDR3 has 16 amino acids. Per germline, CDR1 SNHLY and CDR2 FYNNEI. The germline V and J ends were trimmed by 6 bases and 0 bases, with 15 bases remaining between them. The CDR3 coding sequence is TGTGCCAGCAGGAGGGACGTATTTTATAGCAATCAGCCCCAGCATTTT. Protein: CASRRDVFYSNQPQHF.

The chain recombines TRBV6-6 with TRBJ2-3; D is possibly TRBD1 or TRBD2 (5 bases each). This CDR3 is built from 16 residues. Germline V gene sequence: CDR1 MNHNY, CDR2 SVGAGI (reference sequence). V lost 5 bases to trimming and J lost 5 bases, with 20 bases between them. The CDR3 coding sequence is TGTGCCAGCAGTATGGGGCAACTAGGCTTACTAGATACGCAGTATTTT. Amino acids: CASSMGQLGLLDTQYF.

The chain carries TRBV27 and TRBJ2-1, with 12 positions matching TRBD2. This CDR3 region has 18 residues. Germline CDR1 reads MNHEY; CDR2 reads SMNVEV (reference sequence). J lost 9 bases, V lost 5 bases, and 17 bases had no gene match. CDR3: CASSPQTPSGGAAIEQFF. The CDR3 nucleotides are TGTGCCAGCAGTCCCCAGACCCCTAGCGGGGGGGCCGCTATTGAGCAGTTCTTC.

V usage is TRBV20-1 and J usage is TRBJ1-1; no definite D call. Trimming took 7 bases from V and 6 from J, leaving 12 bases between them. There are 11 residues in the CDR3. The germline V gene encodes CDR1 DFQATT and CDR2 SNEGSKA (reference sequence). The CDR3 DNA is TGCAGTGTTTCGACGGGGTCTGAAGCTTTCTTT. It codes for CSVSTGSEAFF.

The chain couples TRBV9 to TRBJ2-5, with D uncertain. The germline V gene has CDR1 SGDLS and CDR2 YYNGEE. The CDR3 totals 14 residues. V was cut by 0 bases and J by 4 bases, with 10 bases left in between. CDR3 in amino acids: CASSVVGSGETQYF. The CDR3 DNA follows: TGTGCCAGCAGCGTAGTGGGAAGTGGAGAGACCCAGTACTTC.

This clone was seen only once. The V and J genes are TRBV19 and TRBJ2-1; 8 bases are a match to TRBD2. Germline values: CDR1 LNHDA, CDR2 SQIVND (reference sequence). This CDR3 has 14 residues. Trimming took 8 bases from V and 3 from J; bases not matched to a gene: 6. The CDR3 DNA reads as TGTGCCAGTTTCGGGGGGGCTAACTACAATGAGCAGTTCTTC. Translating it yields CASFGGANYNEQFF.

The chain has TRBV6-5 and TRBJ1-4; no reliable D call. With 0 bases removed from V and 8 bases from J, the gap between germline ends came to 16 bases. CDR1 is MNHEY and CDR2 is SVGAGI in the germline V gene. The CDR3 extends over 16 amino acids. Here the CDR3 reads CASSYSSRGGNEKLFF. In nucleotides, the CDR3 is TGTGCCAGCAGTTACTCGTCCCGGGGAGGTAACGAAAAACTGTTTTTT.

The rearrangement uses TRBV28 and TRBJ1-2, with D possibly matching TRBD1 (6 bases). Germline V gives CDR1 MDHEN, CDR2 SYDVKM. Trimming stripped 5 bases from V and 7 bases from J, with 23 bases between. The CDR3 is 16 residues long. CDR3 amino acids: CASSPPSDRLAGGYTF. The CDR3 region has the DNA TGTGCCAGCAGTCCGCCGTCAGACAGGCTCGCTGGTGGCTACACCTTC.

This clone occurred once. The chain joins TRBV28 to TRBJ1-6, with D unresolved. This CDR3 region has 16 residues. The V gene's germline CDR1 is MDHEN and CDR2 SYDVKM. V was pared by 2 bases and J by 0 bases, with 8 bases between. CDR3 in DNA: TGTGCCAGCAGTTTACACGGGAGCTCCTATAATTCACCCCTCCACTTT. Protein: CASSLHGSSYNSPLHF.

The rearrangement uses TRBV27 and TRBJ1-2, with 8 bases fitting TRBD1. Germline CDR1 is MNHEY and CDR2 is SMNVEV (reference sequence). V trimming: 4 bases; J trimming: 2 bases; junction bases outside the gene matches: 6. The CDR3 has 15 amino acids. CDR3: CASSSPGQENYGYTF. The CDR3 DNA reads TGTGCCAGCAGTTCCCCGGGACAGGAAAACTATGGCTACACCTTC.

The CDR3 DNA sequence: TGTGCCAGTAGAGCGGGGATGAGCACAGATACGCAGTATTTT. Encoded protein: CASRAGMSTDTQYF. The gene calls are TRBV19 and TRBJ2-3; 7 positions agree with TRBD2. V was clipped by 6 bases and J by 0 bases; unmatched bases: 3. CDR3 length equals 14 residues. Germline V gives CDR1 LNHDA, CDR2 SQIVND (reference sequence).

This chain joins TRBV5-1 and TRBJ2-2, with D tentatively TRBD1 or TRBD2 (6 bases each). The V gene's germline CDR1 is SGHRS and CDR2 YFSETQ. V was cut by 8 bases and J by 0 bases, with 11 bases left in between. The CDR3 length is 14 residues. The CDR3 region is CASWRGANTGELFF. CDR3 sequence (DNA): TGCGCCAGTTGGAGGGGGGCGAACACCGGGGAGCTGTTTTTT.

The J gene is TRBJ1-2, the V gene TRBV2; a weak D match, TRBD1 (5 bases). The V gene's germline CDR1 is SNHLY and CDR2 FYNNEI. V lost 5 bases and J 6 bases, leaving 10 bases between the germline ends. CDR3 size: 12 residues. Here the CDR3 reads CASSQAGDGYTF. The CDR3 DNA is TGTGCCAGCAGTCAGGCGGGGGATGGCTACACCTTC.

This rearrangement joins TRBV7-8 to TRBJ1-4; 7 nucleotides line up with TRBD1. In germline, CDR1 is SGHVS, CDR2 FQNEAQ. The CDR3 spans 15 residues. V lost 5 bases and J lost 5; bases outside the gene matches: 8. In DNA, the CDR3 is TGTGCCAGCAGCAAACACCGGGACAGAAATGAAAAACTGTTTTTT. Its protein product is CASSKHRDRNEKLFF.

V is TRBV6-5 and J is TRBJ2-1; a possible D gene is TRBD1 (6 bases). The V gene's germline CDR1 is MNHEY and CDR2 SVGAGI. V was cut by 5 bases and J by 10 bases, with 18 bases left in between. The CDR3 sequence is 14 residues long. CDR3 bases: TGTGCCAGCAGTCTTAATATACAGGGTTTCGAGCAGTTCTTC. Translated, it gives CASSLNIQGFEQFF.

This clone was seen once. The chain is built from TRBV7-9 and TRBJ1-2, with D tentatively TRBD1 (5 bases). V was trimmed by 5 bases and J by 4 bases, leaving 20 bases between them. Germline V gene sequence: CDR1 SEHNR, CDR2 FQNEAQ (reference sequence). The CDR3 has 16 amino acids. This CDR3 is CASSRQEWGNSYGYTF. CDR3 nucleotides: TGTGCCAGCAGCCGCCAGGAGTGGGGGAATAGCTATGGCTACACCTTC.